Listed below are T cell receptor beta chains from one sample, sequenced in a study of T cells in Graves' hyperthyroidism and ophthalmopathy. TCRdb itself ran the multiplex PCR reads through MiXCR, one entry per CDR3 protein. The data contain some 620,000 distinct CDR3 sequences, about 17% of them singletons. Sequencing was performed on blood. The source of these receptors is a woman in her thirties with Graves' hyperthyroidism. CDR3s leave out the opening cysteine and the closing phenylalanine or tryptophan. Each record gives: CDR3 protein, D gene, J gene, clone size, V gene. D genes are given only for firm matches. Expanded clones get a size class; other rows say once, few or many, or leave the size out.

CDR3: ASLEASGTDTQY
D: TRBD2
J: TRBJ2-3
size: NA
V: TRBV11-3

CDR3: ASSSAASVLNTIY
D: NA
J: TRBJ1-3
size: few
V: TRBV18

CDR3: ASSISGDSYGYT
D: NA
J: TRBJ1-2
size: few
V: TRBV9

CDR3: AWSGSGISTDTQY
D: TRBD2
J: TRBJ2-3
size: many
V: TRBV30

CDR3: ASSLSISGLDTQY
D: NA
J: TRBJ2-3
size: many
V: TRBV27

CDR3: ASSVGGQGLNEQF
D: TRBD1
J: TRBJ2-1
size: NA
V: TRBV9

CDR3: AWSVMWKDSRTEAF
D: NA
J: TRBJ1-1
size: many
V: TRBV30

CDR3: SVLATNTEAF
D: NA
J: TRBJ1-1
size: few
V: TRBV29-1

CDR3: ASSQGLRDREGGYT
D: TRBD1
J: TRBJ1-2
size: NA
V: TRBV5-1

CDR3: AWSVFASGANVLT
D: NA
J: TRBJ2-6
size: NA
V: TRBV30

CDR3: ASSFGRDLNYGYT
D: NA
J: TRBJ1-2
size: NA
V: TRBV27